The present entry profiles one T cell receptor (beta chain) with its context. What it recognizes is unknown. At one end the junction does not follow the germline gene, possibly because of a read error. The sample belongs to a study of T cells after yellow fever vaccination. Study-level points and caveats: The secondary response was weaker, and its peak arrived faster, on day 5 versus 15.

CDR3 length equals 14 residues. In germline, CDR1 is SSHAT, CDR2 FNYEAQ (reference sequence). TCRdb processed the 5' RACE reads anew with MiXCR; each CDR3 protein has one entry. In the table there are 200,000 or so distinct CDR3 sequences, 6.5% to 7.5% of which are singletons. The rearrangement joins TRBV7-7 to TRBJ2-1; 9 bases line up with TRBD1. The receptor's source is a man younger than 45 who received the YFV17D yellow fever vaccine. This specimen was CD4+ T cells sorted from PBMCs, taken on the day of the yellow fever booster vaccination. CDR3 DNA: TGTGCTAGCAGCTTCGGGACAGGGTTCGATGAGCAGTTCTTC. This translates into CASSFGTGFDEQFF. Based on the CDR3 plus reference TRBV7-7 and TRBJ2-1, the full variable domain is GAGVSQSPRYKVTKRGQDVTLRCDPISSHATLYWYQQALGQGPEFLTYFNYEAQPDKSGLPSDRFSAERPEGSISTLTIQRTEQRDSAMYRCASSFGTGFDEQFFGPGTRLTVL.